This T cell receptor beta chain was recovered during a study of blood T cell repertoires in COVID-19. Across the whole study: COVID-19 samples from acute and convalescent phases originated in the United States, Italy and Spain.

Profiled with immunoSEQ multiplex PCR; TCRdb holds only in-frame clones, not every one. The repertoire includes 55,000 or so clones, 80% to 90% of them detected once, and 3% to 4.5% sits in the top ten. V was pared by 8 bases and J by 4 bases, with 17 bases between. CDR1 is ENHRY, CDR2 SYGVKD, per germline. This CDR3 is 14 amino acids long. Material for sequencing was peripheral blood. The rearrangement uses TRBV10-3 and TRBJ1-2, with a tentative D call TRBD1 (6 bases). This clonotype was obtained from a man aged 35 to 55 with COVID-19, enrolled during active disease. CDR3 coding DNA: TGTGCCATCTCCGTGGGGGGGCGAGGCTATGGCTACACCTTC. This sequence encodes CAISVGGRGYGYTF.